The rows below give T cell receptor beta chains drawn from one sample of a study of cytomegalovirus exposure and HLA in healthy donors. Measured with immunoSEQ multiplex PCR; TCRdb has only the in-frame clones, and not every one. The sample has about 140,000 clones, over 70% seen once. Sequencing was carried out using PBMCs. All receptors derive from a male donor in good health and CMV-seronegative. Each CDR3 is given with its conserved first and last residue. D genes are given only for firm matches. Where a row states a size, it is once, few, many or the class of an expanded clone; other rows omit it.

TRBD2,TRBJ2-7,NA,TRBV18,CASSPLGTSGLYEQYF,TGTGCCAGCTCACCCCTCGGGACTAGCGGGCTATACGAGCAGTACTTC
NA,TRBJ1-5,NA,TRBV13,CASSLGPVGQPQHF,TGTGCCAGCAGCTTAGGGCCGGTCGGTCAGCCCCAGCATTTT
NA,TRBJ1-2,NA,TRBV6-5,CASSYPQGRGYTF,TGTGCCAGCAGTTACCCGCAGGGTAGGGGCTACACCTTC
TRBD1,TRBJ2-7,NA,TRBV10-3,CAINGQGFSYEQYF,TGTGCCATCAATGGACAGGGGTTCTCCTACGAGCAGTACTTC
NA,TRBJ1-4,NA,TRBV18,CASSPQGGKNEKLFF,TGTGCCAGCTCACCTCAGGGAGGAAAAAATGAAAAACTGTTTTTT
NA,TRBJ1-1,NA,TRBV25-1,CASTGIGKTEAFF,TGTGCCAGCACAGGGATAGGGAAAACTGAAGCTTTCTTT
NA,TRBJ1-1,NA,TRBV5-1,CATSYDPNTEAFF,TGCGCCACTAGCTACGACCCGAACACTGAAGCTTTCTTT
NA,TRBJ1-2,NA,TRBV7-9,CASSNLQARRDTNYGYTF,TGTGCCAGCAGCAATCTTCAAGCCCGACGGGACACAAACTATGGCTACACCTTC
NA,TRBJ1-4,NA,TRBV7-6,CASSFSFSTNEKLFF,TGTGCCAGCAGCTTTTCGTTTTCAACTAATGAAAAACTGTTTTTT
NA,TRBJ1-2,NA,TRBV10-3,CAISASIMGVSNYGYTF,TGTGCCATCAGTGCGTCCATTATGGGAGTTTCTAACTATGGCTACACCTTC
TRBD2,TRBJ2-2,NA,TRBV30,CAGGAGELFF,TGTGCCGGGGGGGCCGGGGAGCTGTTTTTT
NA,TRBJ2-7,NA,TRBV18,CASSPLDSRYEQYF,TGTGCCAGCTCACCACTGGACAGCCGCTACGAGCAGTACTTC
TRBD1,TRBJ1-4,few,TRBV5-1,CASSGTRGSGEKLFF,TGCGCCAGCAGCGGAACCAGGGGGAGTGGTGAAAAACTGTTTTTT
TRBD1,TRBJ1-2,few,TRBV6-6,CASRWGQAGGYTF,TGTGCCAGCAGGTGGGGACAGGCTGGCGGGTACACCTTC
NA,TRBJ2-1,NA,TRBV4-1,CASSPSASLAADEQFF,TGCGCCAGCAGCCCCTCGGCCAGCCTTGCGGCGGATGAGCAGTTCTTC
TRBD1,TRBJ2-2,NA,TRBV12-5,CASGLGQGGTGELFF,TGTGCTAGTGGTTTGGGACAGGGGGGGACCGGGGAGCTGTTTTTT
NA,TRBJ1-5,once,TRBV30,CAWSDADTAPQHF,TGTGCCTGGAGCGATGCTGACACAGCGCCCCAGCATTTT
TRBD2,TRBJ2-7,once,TRBV5-4,CASSLGLAAPYEQYF,TGTGCCAGCAGCTTGGGACTAGCGGCTCCCTACGAGCAGTACTTC
NA,TRBJ1-1,NA,TRBV30,CAWSVDTGSEAFF,TGTGCCTGGAGTGTGGACACAGGGAGTGAAGCTTTCTTT
NA,TRBJ2-6,few,TRBV6-5,CASSSFQGSGANVLTF,TGTGCCAGCAGTTCCTTCCAGGGGTCTGGGGCCAACGTCCTGACTTTC
TRBD1,TRBJ2-7,NA,TRBV10-3,CAIRGTADYEQYF,TGTGCCATCAGGGGGACAGCCGACTACGAGCAGTACTTC
TRBD1,TRBJ1-3,NA,TRBV19,CASSSPHRGSGNTIYF,TGTGCCAGTAGTTCGCCCCACAGGGGTTCTGGAAACACCATATATTTT
NA,TRBJ2-7,NA,TRBV18,CASSPPVGRVDEQYF,TGTGCCAGCTCACCACCGGTTGGCAGGGTCGACGAGCAGTACTTC
TRBD2,TRBJ2-3,NA,TRBV7-3,CASSLRVAGDTDTQYF,TGTGCCAGCAGCTTACGGGTAGCGGGGGACACAGATACGCAGTATTTT
NA,TRBJ1-5,NA,TRBV14,CASSQDAGVLNQPQHF,TGTGCCAGCAGCCAAGACGCGGGGGTTTTGAATCAGCCCCAGCATTTT
TRBD1,TRBJ2-7,NA,TRBV19,CASSSRTGIYEQYF,TGTGCCAGTAGTTCCCGGACAGGCATCTACGAGCAGTACTTC
NA,TRBJ2-7,NA,TRBV13,CARSLARGEGSYEQYF,TGTGCCCGCAGCTTAGCGAGGGGGGAGGGCTCCTACGAGCAGTACTTC
NA,TRBJ1-6,NA,TRBV10-3,CAISTASREATGGSPLHF,TGTGCCATCAGTACGGCCTCTCGGGAGGCTACGGGTGGGTCACCCCTCCACTTT
NA,TRBJ2-1,few,TRBV7-2,CASSQSWPRGSYNEQFF,TGTGCCAGCAGCCAAAGTTGGCCTAGGGGGTCCTACAATGAGCAGTTCTTC
TRBD1,TRBJ2-7,NA,TRBV13,CASSPATGTSYEQYF,TGTGCCAGCAGCCCCGCGACAGGGACATCCTACGAGCAGTACTTC
NA,TRBJ2-7,NA,TRBV5-1,CASTGVGGGVSYEQYF,TGCGCCAGCACGGGGGTTGGAGGGGGGGTTTCCTACGAGCAGTACTTC
NA,TRBJ2-5,NA,TRBV2,CASSEGRGGRQETQYF,TGTGCCAGCAGTGAAGGCAGGGGCGGAAGGCAGGAGACCCAGTACTTC
TRBD1,TRBJ1-4,NA,TRBV19,CASSIAGTGDLVEKLFF,TGTGCCAGTAGTATAGCCGGGACAGGGGATCTTGTCGAAAAACTGTTTTTT
TRBD1,TRBJ1-2,NA,TRBV4-1,CASSQAAGGGGYTF,TGCGCCAGCAGCCAAGCGGCAGGGGGAGGTGGCTACACCTTC
TRBD1,TRBJ1-4,NA,TRBV6-6,CASSYRTGTEKLFF,TGTGCCAGCAGTTACCGGACAGGGACTGAAAAACTGTTTTTT
NA,TRBJ1-3,NA,TRBV2,CASSPQGSSGNTIYF,TGTGCCAGCAGTCCACAGGGTTCCTCTGGAAACACCATATATTTT
NA,TRBJ2-1,NA,TRBV5-1,CASSFFQITSFEQFF,TGCGCCAGCAGCTTTTTCCAGATTACTAGCTTTGAGCAGTTCTTC
TRBD1,TRBJ1-5,NA,TRBV6-5,CASSRGAGNQPQHF,TGTGCCAGCAGCAGGGGGGCGGGCAATCAGCCCCAGCATTTT
NA,TRBJ2-3,NA,TRBV4-1,CASSQDTTAYSTDTQYF,TGCGCCAGCAGCCAAGATACAACAGCCTATAGCACAGATACGCAGTATTTT
TRBD1,TRBJ2-7,NA,TRBV27,CASRPFRGLTYEQYF,TGTGCCAGCAGACCCTTTAGGGGGCTAACCTACGAGCAGTACTTC
NA,TRBJ2-5,once,TRBV9,CASSVAPGGETQYF,TGTGCCAGCAGCGTGGCCCCGGGGGGCGAGACCCAGTACTTC
TRBD1,TRBJ1-2,NA,TRBV27,CASSRRDRGSGYTF,TGTGCCAGCAGCCGTAGAGACAGGGGAAGTGGCTACACCTTC
TRBD2,TRBJ2-7,few,TRBV6-1,CASSLDAGGEQYF,TGTGCCAGCAGTCTAGACGCGGGGGGAGAGCAGTACTTC
NA,TRBJ2-1,once,TRBV2,CASSGYVSLDNEQFF,TGTGCCAGCAGTGGGTATGTTAGTCTGGACAATGAGCAGTTCTTC
NA,TRBJ1-3,NA,TRBV5-6,CASSLDIGGSGNTIYF,TGTGCCAGCAGCTTGGATATAGGGGGAAGTGGAAACACCATATATTTT
TRBD1,TRBJ1-2,few,TRBV6-5,CASSYSSRDRASF,TGTGCCAGCAGTTACTCGAGTCGGGACAGGGCCTCCTTC
TRBD2,TRBJ2-4,NA,TRBV6-5,CPSSYPSGTSLIQYF,TGTCCCAGCAGTTACCCCTCCGGGACTAGCCTCATTCAGTACTTC
NA,TRBJ2-1,NA,TRBV6-4,CASSDRTDSYNEQFF,TGTGCCAGCAGTGACCGGACAGACTCCTACAATGAGCAGTTCTTC